This section outlines one T cell receptor beta chain sequence together with its context. This record belongs to a study of control samples from healthy donors and cancer patients. Using immunoSEQ multiplex PCR, the repertoire was profiled, and TCRdb retains in-frame clones only, with some absent. The sample gives 170,000 or so clones, 90% to 95% of which show up once; roughly 1.6% is in the top ten. Trimming pared 4 bases from V and 9 bases from J, leaving 14 bases between. This CDR3 contains 13 residues. CDR1 SGHTS and CDR2 YDEGEE come from the germline V gene. Sequenced input: blood. This TCR derives from a man aged 18 to 29 in good health. The chain combines TRBV5-8 with TRBJ2-1; D unclear. CDR3 DNA: TGTGCCAGCAGCACCGGACGAATCGGTGAGCAGTTCTTC. It encodes CASSTGRIGEQFF.